The 19 T cell receptor beta chains reported below all come from one sample, sequenced in a study of T cell clones after liver transplantation. Sequenced by immunoSEQ multiplex PCR; TCRdb stores in-frame clones only, minus some. The sample has about 51,000 clones; approximately 87% are singletons. Sequenced material: CD8+ T cells from blood, taken 12 months after liver transplant. The source is a human patient who received a liver transplant. Some T cells may be graft donor cells.

This sequence joins TRBV5-6 and TRBJ2-7, with TRBD1 matching over 7 bases. Germline V gene sequence: CDR1 SGHDT, CDR2 YYEEEE. V lost 6 bases, J lost 5 bases, and 17 bases stayed unmatched. This CDR3 contains 16 residues. Written as DNA, the CDR3 is TGTGCCAGCACCCGGTACCGCCCCGACAGGGTACACGAGCAGTACTTC. Translation: CASTRYRPDRVHEQYF. The whole variable domain, filled in from reference TRBV5-6 and TRBJ2-7, reads DAGVTQSPTHLIKTRGQQVTLRCSPKSGHDTVSWYQQALGQGPQFIFQYYEEEERQRGNFPDRFSGHQFPNYSSELNVNALLLGDSALYLCASTRYRPDRVHEQYFGPGTRLTVT.

CDR3 nucleotide sequence: TGTGCCAGCAGCTTAGGGGGTTTACGGCAGCCCCAGCATTTT. This codes for CASSLGGLRQPQHF. This sequence joins TRBV7-9 and TRBJ1-5; D not resolved. The CDR3 is 14 residues long. V shed 1 base and J shed 7 bases, with 11 bases lying between them. Germline CDR1 SEHNR, CDR2 FQNEAQ (reference sequence).

The CDR3 sequence is CASSRRGGDGTYEQYF. In nucleotides, the CDR3 is TGCGCCAGCAGCCGAAGGGGCGGGGACGGGACCTACGAGCAGTACTTC. The chain employs TRBV4-1 and TRBJ2-7, with a weak D call TRBD2 (6 bases). Germline assignment: CDR1 MGHRA and CDR2 YSYEKL. The CDR3 consists of 16 residues. V was trimmed by 4 bases and J by 2 bases, leaving 18 bases between them.

CDR3 bases: TGTGCCAGCAGCTCCCCCCTGGAGGCGGAACAGTACTTC. Translating gives CASSSPLEAEQYF. The V gene is TRBV7-9, the J gene TRBJ2-7; D might be TRBD2 (5 bases). Per the germline V gene, CDR1 is SEHNR and CDR2 is FQNEAQ (reference sequence). V dropped 4 bases and J dropped 10 bases, with 17 bases sitting between them. CDR3 length: 13 residues. Combining the CDR3 with reference TRBV7-9 and TRBJ2-7 gives the whole variable domain DTGVSQNPRHKITKRGQNVTFRCDPISEHNRLYWYRQTLGQGPEFLTYFQNEAQLEKSRLLSDRFSAERPKGSFSTLEIQRTEQGDSAMYLCASSSPLEAEQYFGPGTRLTVT.

This clone appeared a single time. The chain couples TRBV11-2 to TRBJ2-1; D remains ambiguous. V gave up 0 bases and J gave up 6 bases, with 12 bases separating them. Germline lookup yields CDR1 SGHAT and CDR2 FQNNGV. This CDR3 contains 15 residues. The DNA for the CDR3 is TGTGCCAGCAGCTTAGATCCCGAAGCAGTCAATGAGCAGTTCTTC. This encodes CASSLDPEAVNEQFF.

V gene TRBV11-2 combines with J gene TRBJ2-1; D is possibly TRBD2 (5 bases). Germline-derived CDR1 and CDR2 are SGHAT and FQNNGV. The CDR3 runs 15 residues. Trimming stripped 5 bases from V and 5 bases from J, with 16 bases between. CDR3 protein: CASSPGNLGDNEQFF. The CDR3 DNA reads TGTGCCAGCAGCCCCGGGAATCTGGGCGACAATGAGCAGTTCTTC. Full variable domain (rest looked up from reference TRBV11-2 and TRBJ2-1): EAGVAQSPRYKIIEKRQSVAFWCNPISGHATLYWYQQILGQGPKLLIQFQNNGVVDDSQLPKDRFSAERLKGVDSTLKIQPAKLEDSAVYLCASSPGNLGDNEQFFGPGTRLTVL.

This clone was seen a single time. The V and J genes are TRBV28 and TRBJ2-7; 7 positions agree with TRBD1. V shed 3 bases and J 0 bases; nucleotides not matched to a gene: 8. This CDR3 region has 16 residues. Looked up from germline, CDR1 is MDHEN and CDR2 is SYDVKM. The CDR3 loop reads CASSFSRGTSSYEQYF. The CDR3 DNA reads TGTGCCAGCAGTTTCTCCAGGGGGACGTCCTCCTACGAGCAGTACTTC.

The V gene is TRBV4-1, the J gene TRBJ2-7, with 7 bases identical to TRBD1. Unmatched junction bases numbered 13, after V lost 1 base and J lost 4 bases. The germline V gene encodes CDR1 MGHRA and CDR2 YSYEKL. The CDR3 extends over 17 amino acids. CDR3 in amino acids: CASSQVSSGQPLYEQYF. In nucleotides, the CDR3 is TGCGCCAGCAGCCAAGTCTCCTCGGGACAGCCGCTTTACGAGCAGTACTTC.

V usage is TRBV27 and J usage is TRBJ2-7; TRBD1 matches 7 bases. Trimming removed 2 bases from V and 5 bases from J; junction bases left unmatched: 6. CDR3 length equals 14 residues. Germline CDR1 and CDR2: MNHEY and SMNVEV (reference sequence). The DNA for the CDR3 is TGTGCCAGCAGTTTACGACAGGGATCTAACGAGCAGTACTTC. Protein sequence: CASSLRQGSNEQYF.

The rearrangement links TRBV19 to TRBJ1-5, with 7 bases lining up with TRBD1. This CDR3 comprises 14 residues. Germline V CDR1 and CDR2: LNHDA, SQIVND (reference sequence). Germline trimming cut 7 bases from V and 0 bases from J; bases unmatched to any gene: 3. The CDR3 nucleotides are TGTGCCAGTACAGGGGGGAGTAGCAATCAGCCCCAGCATTTT. Its translation is CASTGGSSNQPQHF.

V and J are TRBV27 and TRBJ1-1, with 7 bases identical to TRBD1. The CDR3 has 11 residues. From germline, CDR1 is MNHEY and CDR2 SMNVEV (reference sequence). V trimming: 8 bases; J trimming: 11 bases; junction bases outside the gene matches: 8. The DNA for the CDR3 is TGTGCCAGCCTCTTCGGGACAGCGGCTTTCTTT. Residues: CASLFGTAAFF.

V gene TRBV25-1 combines with J gene TRBJ1-1; D gene unclear. Trimming cost V 4 bases and J 0 bases, with 15 bases left between them. CDR1 and CDR2 (germline): MGHDK, SYGVNS. The CDR3 is 16 residues long. The CDR3 bases are TGTGCCAGCAGTGCCTCCCACGGGAGATTGAACACTGAAGCTTTCTTT. Translated: CASSASHGRLNTEAFF.

The V and J genes are TRBV15 and TRBJ2-3; no definite D call. Per the germline V gene, CDR1 is LNHNV and CDR2 is YYDKDF (reference sequence). The CDR3 length is 15 residues. Trimming removed 5 bases from V and 2 bases from J, with 14 bases in between. The CDR3 bases are TGTGCCACCAGCGGTAGGAGAGGAGACACAGATACGCAGTATTTT. Its protein product is CATSGRRGDTDTQYF.

The chain combines TRBV6-4 with TRBJ1-2; no reliable D call. CDR3 length: 13 residues. Germline CDR1 and CDR2: MRHNA and SNTAGT. The germline V and J ends were trimmed by 2 bases and 2 bases, with 6 bases remaining between them. CDR3: CASSDGRNYGYTF. The CDR3 DNA sequence: TGTGCCAGCAGTGACGGCAGGAACTATGGCTACACCTTC.

The CDR3 protein is CASSMRGQQPQHF. CDR3 coding DNA: TGTGCCAGTAGTATGAGGGGCCAGCAGCCCCAGCATTTT. The chain employs TRBV19 and TRBJ1-5; D may be TRBD1 (5 bases). The CDR3 contains 13 residues. Germline CDR1 reads LNHDA; CDR2 reads SQIVND (reference sequence). Trimming pared 3 bases from V and 7 bases from J, leaving 10 bases between.

Remarks on this clone: One junction end disagrees with the germline gene, perhaps due to a read error. CDR3 nucleotide sequence: TGTGCTAGCAGCCCCGGGACTAGCGGAGTATACAATGAGCAGTTCTTC. Amino acids: CASSPGTSGVYNEQFF. The rearrangement uses TRBV7-7 and TRBJ2-1, with 11 bases that match TRBD2. Germline CDR1 and CDR2: SSHAT and FNYEAQ (reference sequence). The CDR3 length is 16 residues.

V is TRBV27 and J is TRBJ2-7; possible D gene TRBD2, 5 bases. The germline gives CDR1 MNHEY, CDR2 SMNVEV (reference sequence). This CDR3 is built from 13 residues. V lost 3 bases, J lost 2 bases, and 8 bases lay in between. The CDR3 nucleotides read TGTGCCAGCAGTTTCACCGGGGCCTACGAGCAGTACTTC. Protein sequence: CASSFTGAYEQYF.

The CDR3 coding sequence is TGTGCCAGCAGCTTAACCCCCTACAACTATGGCTACACCTTC. This sequence encodes CASSLTPYNYGYTF. The chain joins TRBV7-2 to TRBJ1-2; D is unresolved. Germline V gives CDR1 SGHTA, CDR2 FQGNSA. V gave up 2 bases and J gave up 2 bases, with 9 bases separating them. The CDR3 covers 14 residues.

The gene calls are TRBV5-8 and TRBJ1-1; a possible D gene is TRBD1 (5 bases). This CDR3 has 14 residues. V was clipped by 2 bases and J by 1 base, with 9 bases between them. CDR1 and CDR2 from the germline V gene are SGHTS and YDEGEE. CDR3 sequence: CASSFRGGNTEAFF. The DNA of the CDR3 is TGTGCCAGCAGCTTTCGGGGGGGGAACACTGAAGCTTTCTTT.